This T cell receptor (beta chain) was documented in a study of tumor and adjacent non-tumor tissue in lung cancer. Looking at the study overall: Patients were aged about 30 to 76, 10 men and 4 to 6 women, stage I to III.

This sample's RNA came from whole unsorted tissue. A modified ARM-PCR protocol with three rounds of nested PCR amplified TCRbeta. TCRdb independently ran MiXCR on the multiplex PCR reads; one entry per CDR3 protein. The table shows more than 75,000 distinct CDR3 sequences, with approximately 68% occurring only once. Comments on this clonotype: The antigen is undetermined.

The CDR3 loop spans 14 amino acids. Germline V gives CDR1 SGHDT, CDR2 YYEEEE. The V end was cut by 0 bases, the J end by 7 bases, with 12 bases between. General observations from the study: Significantly higher TCR diversity was found in tumor than normal lung. Normal lung showed higher cumulative top 100 clone frequency than tumor.

The chain combines TRBV5-6 with TRBJ2-3; D is uncertain. This TCR was recovered from a woman in her seventies with non-small cell lung cancer. The sequenced material came from lung tumor tissue. CDR3 coding DNA: TGTGCCAGCAGCTTGGGGATGGTGAGATATACGCAGTATTTT. Encoded protein: CASSLGMVRYTQYF. Variable domain in full (rest from reference TRBV5-6 and TRBJ2-3): DAGVTQSPTHLIKTRGQQVTLRCSPKSGHDTVSWYQQALGQGPQFIFQYYEEEERQRGNFPDRFSGHQFPNYSSELNVNALLLGDSALYLCASSLGMVRYTQYFGPGTRLTVL.